The following is a TCR beta chain sequence with its context. Antigen: not known. The sample originates from a study of tumor-infiltrating lymphocytes in primary liver carcinoma. The researchers produced TCR beta cDNA from roughly 550 ng total RNA with a constant-region primer. For TCR beta, libraries were produced by three nested multiplex PCR rounds using slightly modified ARM-PCR. The first two PCR rounds used TRBV1-TRBV30 forward primers with a C-beta reverse primer, 10 cycles each. MiXCR, applied by TCRdb to the multiplex PCR reads, yields one record per CDR3 protein. Of 40,000 to 50,000 distinct CDR3 sequences listed, around 79% were seen once; the top ten hold roughly 24%. The source material, roughly 20-31 mg of unsorted bulk tissue, was used to co-extract RNA and DNA. Study-wide results and limits: Tumors carried a top-250-clone fraction significantly exceeding that of blood (p = 0.039).

The CDR3 covers 12 residues. V was pared by 9 bases and J by 8 bases, with 10 bases of the junction left unmatched. Germline values: CDR1 SGHAT, CDR2 FQNNGV. The V and J genes are TRBV11-2 and TRBJ2-7; 7 bases align to TRBD1. The material sequenced was liver tumor tissue from sampling region 3. Noted subset: tumor region T3, left-lateral pole. This clonotype was sampled from a man aged 40-55 years with primary liver carcinoma and hepatitis B virus infection. Here the CDR3 DNA reads TGTGCCAGTAACTTTCTTAGGGGGCAGCAGTACTTC. Its protein product is CASNFLRGQQYF.